This TCR beta chain was found in a study of long-term antiretroviral therapy in people with HIV. Study-level information: By about a decade, the earliest samples predate the 2015 immediate-ART recommendation.

Version v3.0 of the immunoSEQ assay ran at survey level. Sequencing targeted about 40,000-55,000 T-cell genomes per sample. Sequenced by immunoSEQ multiplex PCR; TCRdb stores in-frame clones only, minus some. Counted here are about 24,000 clones, more than 75% occurring once; the ten biggest clones make up 3.5% to 5%. The CDR3 is 14 amino acids. CDR1 is MDHEN and CDR2 is SYDVKM in the germline V gene. V dropped 8 bases and J dropped 2; count of bases not matched to a gene: 8. Concerning this clone itself: Its antigen is unidentified.

Overall study results and limits: Blood was collected between about 2003 and 2017, possibly under older ART regimens.

Everyone in the study who had HIV was treated in the United States. The chain joins TRBV28 to TRBJ2-5; 7 bases are shared with TRBD2. This clonotype was sampled from a young man with HIV. The source material was unsorted PBMCs, sampled roughly 5.7 years after starting antiretroviral therapy. In nucleotides, the CDR3 is TGTGCCAGCCCGGGGGGTACCTCGCAAGAGACCCAGTACTTC. It codes for CASPGGTSQETQYF.